Listed below are T cell receptor beta chains from one sample, sequenced in a study of control samples from healthy donors and cancer patients. Sequenced by immunoSEQ multiplex PCR; TCRdb stores in-frame clones only, minus some. The sample comprises 100,000 to 150,000 clones, nearly 90% of which are singletons, and 3% to 3.5% rests with the top ten. Sequences were obtained from blood. The receptors derive from a man in his fifties or sixties in good health. Each CDR3 is given with its conserved first and last residue. Each record gives: D gene, J gene, clone size, V gene, CDR3 protein, CDR3 DNA. The D gene is left open where the match is weak. Expanded clones are given a class, and other clones once, few, many or no size at all.

D: TRBD1; J: TRBJ1-1; size: .; V: TRBV3-1/TRBV3-2; CDR3: CASSPRRGTVPNTEAFF; DNA: TGTGCCAGCAGCCCAAGGCGGGGGACAGTCCCTAACACTGAAGCTTTCTTT
D: .; J: TRBJ2-7; size: .; V: TRBV28; CDR3: CASSLSRGSLSYEQYF; DNA: TGTGCCAGCAGTTTAAGTCGGGGGTCTCTCTCCTACGAGCAGTACTTC
D: TRBD1; J: TRBJ2-2; size: .; V: TRBV9; CDR3: CASSTPGQAPNTGELFF; DNA: TGTGCCAGCAGTACCCCGGGACAGGCACCGAACACCGGGGAGCTGTTTTTT
D: .; J: TRBJ1-2; size: few; V: TRBV6-5; CDR3: CASSYDGRAADGYTF; DNA: TGTGCCAGCAGTTACGATGGACGGGCCGCAGATGGCTACACCTTC
D: .; J: TRBJ1-2; size: .; V: TRBV7-3; CDR3: CASSLTGTDPYGYTF; DNA: TGTGCCAGCAGCTTAACAGGAACCGATCCCTATGGCTACACCTTC
D: .; J: TRBJ1-2; size: .; V: TRBV6-5; CDR3: CASSNSGLYGYTF; DNA: TGTGCCAGCAGTAACTCGGGACTTTATGGCTACACCTTC
D: .; J: TRBJ1-6; size: .; V: TRBV28; CDR3: CASSQGLSSYNSPLHF; DNA: TGTGCCAGCAGTCAGGGACTTAGCTCCTATAATTCACCCCTCCACTTT
D: .; J: TRBJ2-7; size: .; V: TRBV28; CDR3: CASSSTVYEQYF; DNA: TGTGCCAGCAGTTCAACAGTCTACGAGCAGTACTTC
D: .; J: TRBJ2-5; size: .; V: TRBV24-1; CDR3: CATPKQAGSVPETQYF; DNA: TGTGCCACCCCTAAACAAGCAGGGTCGGTTCCAGAGACCCAGTACTTC
D: TRBD1; J: TRBJ2-7; size: .; V: TRBV5-1; CDR3: CASSSGTGRNEQYF; DNA: TGCGCCAGCAGCTCAGGGACAGGGAGGAACGAGCAGTACTTC
D: .; J: TRBJ2-7; size: .; V: TRBV6-6; CDR3: CASSYGSPNEQYF; DNA: TGTGCCAGCAGTTACGGAAGCCCCAACGAGCAGTACTTC
D: .; J: TRBJ2-7; size: .; V: TRBV19; CDR3: CASSIARGAYEQYF; DNA: TGTGCCAGTAGTATAGCCAGGGGCGCCTACGAGCAGTACTTC
D: .; J: TRBJ1-3; size: .; V: TRBV25-1; CDR3: CASRSMRGSLSGNTIYF; DNA: TGTGCCAGCAGGAGTATGAGGGGGAGCCTCTCTGGAAACACCATATATTTT
D: .; J: TRBJ1-3; size: .; V: TRBV28; CDR3: CASSLQRATGNTIYF; DNA: TGTGCCAGCAGTTTACAACGGGCAACTGGAAACACCATATATTTT
D: TRBD2; J: TRBJ2-3; size: once; V: TRBV7-6; CDR3: CASSLISGSGGADTQYF; DNA: TGTGCCAGCAGCCTAATTTCAGGTAGCGGGGGGGCAGATACGCAGTATTTT
D: .; J: TRBJ2-2; size: .; V: TRBV29-1; CDR3: CSVRIPERAGELFF; DNA: TGCAGCGTTCGGATCCCAGAAAGGGCCGGGGAGCTGTTTTTT
D: TRBD1; J: TRBJ1-2; size: .; V: TRBV5-6; CDR3: CASSLRTGTGGYGYTF; DNA: TGTGCCAGCAGCCTCCGGACCGGGACAGGGGGCTATGGCTACACCTTC
D: .; J: TRBJ2-3; size: .; V: TRBV19; CDR3: CASSMIVGSTDTQYF; DNA: TGTGCCAGTAGTATGATCGTGGGAAGCACAGATACGCAGTATTTT
D: .; J: TRBJ1-2; size: .; V: TRBV12-3/TRBV12-4; CDR3: CASRQGIYGYTF; DNA: TGTGCCAGCAGACAGGGTATCTATGGCTACACCTTC
D: .; J: TRBJ1-3; size: .; V: TRBV7-9; CDR3: CASSLNRGPSATGNTIYF; DNA: TGTGCCAGCAGCTTGAACCGGGGACCGAGTGCTACTGGAAACACCATATATTTT